This T cell receptor (beta chain) came from a study of T cells in Graves' hyperthyroidism and ophthalmopathy. TCR beta CDR3 region amplification was performed from RNA transcripts. When the TCR CDR3 underwent first-round RT-PCR, the HTBI primer set was used. Each CDR3 protein is one row after TCRdb ran MiXCR on the multiplex PCR reads. The sample has hundreds of thousands of distinct CDR3 sequences, under 25% seen once. V shed 8 bases and J shed 11 bases, with 11 bases lying between them. Germline V lookup: CDR1 MNHNS, CDR2 SASEGT. The CDR3 is 10 amino acids. Sequencing was done on a sample of blood. V gene TRBV6-1 combines with J gene TRBJ2-3; D is perhaps TRBD1 (5 bases). The TCR originated in a man aged 25-45 years with Graves' ophthalmopathy. The CDR3 coding sequence is TGTGCCAGCGGGGCCGTTGAGCAGTATTTT. Translation gives CASGAVEQYF.